These T cell receptor beta chains were read from a single sample in a study of T cell repertoires in cytomegalovirus infection. The antigens for these receptors are not known. TCRdb used MiXCR to reprocess the reads, holding one entry per CDR3 protein. This sample has about 890,000 distinct CDR3 sequences, with around 32% found just once. The sample here was cultured CD8+ T cells from PBMCs, taken from culture after CMV antigen stimulation. The source is a human donor in good health (CMV status not recorded). Some clones in this sample may be carry-over from other donors' samples. Each CDR3 is given without its conserved first and last residue.

v_gene: TRBV27
j_gene: TRBJ1-5
CDR3aa: ASSWGQGGQPQH

v_gene: TRBV6-1
j_gene: TRBJ2-3
CDR3aa: ASSPQWGVTDTQY

v_gene: TRBV28
j_gene: TRBJ1-3
CDR3aa: ASSSTRAWPNTIY

v_gene: TRBV7-3
j_gene: TRBJ2-1
CDR3aa: ASSYGIAGGVQF

v_gene: TRBV4-1
j_gene: TRBJ2-3
CDR3aa: ASSYAGDPTDTQY

v_gene: TRBV12-3/TRBV12-4
j_gene: TRBJ1-1
CDR3aa: ASRFSSRDIRDTEAF

v_gene: TRBV7-6
j_gene: TRBJ2-1
CDR3aa: ASSSGVSGVYNEQF

v_gene: TRBV20-1
j_gene: TRBJ2-7
CDR3aa: SASSQFAVPYEQY

v_gene: TRBV4-1
j_gene: TRBJ1-1
CDR3aa: ASSQGQLMNTEAF

v_gene: TRBV7-2
j_gene: TRBJ1-5
CDR3aa: ASSPGGYLH

v_gene: TRBV2
j_gene: TRBJ2-6
CDR3aa: ASSISLSGANVLT

v_gene: TRBV20-1
j_gene: TRBJ2-1
CDR3aa: SARSLTYSGGSYNEQF

v_gene: TRBV10-2
j_gene: TRBJ1-3
CDR3aa: ASSEGWGRNTIY

v_gene: TRBV4-1
j_gene: TRBJ1-2
CDR3aa: ASTETGRDRGYT

v_gene: TRBV4-1
j_gene: TRBJ2-3
CDR3aa: ASSQDLLAADTQY

v_gene: TRBV3-1
j_gene: TRBJ2-7
CDR3aa: ASSQDGTREQY

v_gene: TRBV4-1
j_gene: TRBJ2-5
CDR3aa: ASSGLVQETQY

v_gene: TRBV7-9
j_gene: TRBJ2-7
CDR3aa: ASSGERASYEQY

v_gene: TRBV9
j_gene: TRBJ2-3
CDR3aa: ASSVQGGAQDTQY

v_gene: TRBV4-3
j_gene: TRBJ1-1
CDR3aa: ASSQGIGTILTEAF

v_gene: TRBV7-8
j_gene: TRBJ2-5
CDR3aa: ASNSEGETQY

v_gene: TRBV10-2
j_gene: TRBJ1-6
CDR3aa: ASSEATISSYNSPLH

v_gene: TRBV9
j_gene: TRBJ2-3
CDR3aa: ASSPLAGVLTDTQY

v_gene: TRBV12-3/TRBV12-4
j_gene: TRBJ2-5
CDR3aa: ASTWEGATTQY

v_gene: TRBV15
j_gene: TRBJ2-7
CDR3aa: ATSRDIRGTPYEQY

v_gene: TRBV7-8
j_gene: TRBJ1-6
CDR3aa: ASSVAGRDSPLH

v_gene: TRBV14
j_gene: TRBJ2-3
CDR3aa: ASSQLLGTARADTQY

v_gene: TRBV7-9
j_gene: TRBJ2-5
CDR3aa: ASSLERGDETQY

v_gene: TRBV5-1
j_gene: TRBJ1-2
CDR3aa: ASQGEGSYGYT

v_gene: TRBV5-4
j_gene: TRBJ1-2
CDR3aa: ASSLDGQNYGYT

v_gene: TRBV19
j_gene: TRBJ2-5
CDR3aa: ASSPRTSGGPQETQY

v_gene: TRBV6-2/TRBV6-3
j_gene: TRBJ1-5
CDR3aa: ASSYGPLLEPQH

v_gene: TRBV10-3
j_gene: TRBJ2-1
CDR3aa: AIRVTSGGPRDSYNEQF

v_gene: TRBV5-4
j_gene: TRBJ2-5
CDR3aa: ASSSGTGRVGETQY

v_gene: TRBV27
j_gene: TRBJ2-1
CDR3aa: ASSGLYGDEQF

v_gene: TRBV7-8
j_gene: TRBJ1-5
CDR3aa: ASSLDTYQPQH

v_gene: TRBV7-2
j_gene: TRBJ2-3
CDR3aa: ASSGGGGGATDTQY

v_gene: TRBV7-2
j_gene: TRBJ1-2
CDR3aa: ASSRGSHYGYT

v_gene: TRBV2
j_gene: TRBJ1-5
CDR3aa: ASSEGGARQPQH

v_gene: TRBV7-6
j_gene: TRBJ2-2
CDR3aa: ASSASPGQGAGELF

v_gene: TRBV27
j_gene: TRBJ1-5
CDR3aa: ASRMEQPQH

v_gene: TRBV14
j_gene: TRBJ2-1
CDR3aa: ASTRSRIWDEQF

v_gene: TRBV7-6
j_gene: TRBJ1-5
CDR3aa: ASSSGKGNQPQH

v_gene: TRBV28
j_gene: TRBJ1-5
CDR3aa: AVQSRGNQPQH

v_gene: TRBV7-9
j_gene: TRBJ1-4
CDR3aa: ASSRGAGNEKLF

v_gene: TRBV6-1
j_gene: TRBJ2-3
CDR3aa: ASREAGGNTQY

v_gene: TRBV2
j_gene: TRBJ1-1
CDR3aa: ASSPGLHLEAF

v_gene: TRBV7-9
j_gene: TRBJ2-1
CDR3aa: ASSPPRGKYNEQF

v_gene: TRBV7-6
j_gene: TRBJ2-3
CDR3aa: ASSLASGAPDTQY